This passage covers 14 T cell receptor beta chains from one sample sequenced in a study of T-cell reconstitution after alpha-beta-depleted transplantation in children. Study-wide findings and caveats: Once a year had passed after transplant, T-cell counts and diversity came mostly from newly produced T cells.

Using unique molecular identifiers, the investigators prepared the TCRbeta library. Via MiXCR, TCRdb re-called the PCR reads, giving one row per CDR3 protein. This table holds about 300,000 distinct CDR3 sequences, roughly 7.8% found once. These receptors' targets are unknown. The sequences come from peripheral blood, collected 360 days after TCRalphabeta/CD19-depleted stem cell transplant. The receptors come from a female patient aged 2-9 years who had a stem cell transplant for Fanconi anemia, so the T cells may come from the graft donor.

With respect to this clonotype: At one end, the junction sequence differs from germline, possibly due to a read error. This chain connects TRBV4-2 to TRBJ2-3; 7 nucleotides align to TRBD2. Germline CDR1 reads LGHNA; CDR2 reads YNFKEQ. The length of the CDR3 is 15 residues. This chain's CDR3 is CASSFSGRSTDMQYF. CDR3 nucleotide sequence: TGTGCCAGCAGCTTTAGCGGGCGGAGCACAGATATGCAGTATTTT.

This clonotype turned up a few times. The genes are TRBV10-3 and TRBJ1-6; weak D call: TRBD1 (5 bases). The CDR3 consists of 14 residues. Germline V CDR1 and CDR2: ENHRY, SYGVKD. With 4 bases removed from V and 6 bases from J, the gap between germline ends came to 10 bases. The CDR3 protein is CAISAGYANSPLHF. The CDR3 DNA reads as TGTGCCATCAGTGCAGGGTACGCTAATTCACCCCTCCACTTT.

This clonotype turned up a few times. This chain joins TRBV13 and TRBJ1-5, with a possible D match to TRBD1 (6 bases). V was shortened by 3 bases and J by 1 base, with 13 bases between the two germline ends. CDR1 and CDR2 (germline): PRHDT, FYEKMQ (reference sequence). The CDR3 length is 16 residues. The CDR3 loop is CASSLSLGGSNQPQHF. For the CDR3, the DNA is TGTGCCAGCAGCTTGTCGTTAGGGGGGAGCAATCAGCCCCAGCATTTT. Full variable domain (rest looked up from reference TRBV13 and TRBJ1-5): AAGVIQSPRHLIKEKRETATLKCYPIPRHDTVYWYQQGPGQDPQFLISFYEKMQSDKGSIPDRFSAQQFSDYHSELNMSSLELGDSALYFCASSLSLGGSNQPQHFGDGTRLSIL.

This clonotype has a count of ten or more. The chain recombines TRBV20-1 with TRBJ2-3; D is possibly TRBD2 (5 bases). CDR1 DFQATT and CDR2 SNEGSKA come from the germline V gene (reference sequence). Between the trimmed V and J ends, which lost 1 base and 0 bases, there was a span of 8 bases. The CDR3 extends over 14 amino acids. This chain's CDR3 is CSARVGLSTDTQYF. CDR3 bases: TGCAGTGCTAGAGTAGGACTTAGCACAGATACGCAGTATTTT.

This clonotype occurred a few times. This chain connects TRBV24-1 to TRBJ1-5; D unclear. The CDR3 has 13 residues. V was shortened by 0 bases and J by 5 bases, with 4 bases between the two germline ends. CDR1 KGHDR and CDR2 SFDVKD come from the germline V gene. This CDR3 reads CATSDLHDQPQHF. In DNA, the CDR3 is TGTGCCACCAGTGATTTGCATGATCAGCCCCAGCATTTT.

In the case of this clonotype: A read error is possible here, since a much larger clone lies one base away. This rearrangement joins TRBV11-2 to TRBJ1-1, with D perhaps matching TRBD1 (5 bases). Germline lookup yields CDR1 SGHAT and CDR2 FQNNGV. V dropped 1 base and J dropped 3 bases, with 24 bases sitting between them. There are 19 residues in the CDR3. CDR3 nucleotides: TGTGCCAGCAGCTTAGTAAAGGTGGGGGGAGTTGTGGTAGACACTGAAGCTTTCTTT. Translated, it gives CASSLVKVGGVVVDTEAFF.

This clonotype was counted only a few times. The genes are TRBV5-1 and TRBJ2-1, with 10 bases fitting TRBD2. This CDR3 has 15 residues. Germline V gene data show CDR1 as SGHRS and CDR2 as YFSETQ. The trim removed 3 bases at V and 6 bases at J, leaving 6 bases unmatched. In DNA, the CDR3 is TGCGCCAGCAGCTCTTCTAGCGGGGGACTCAATGAGCAGTTCTTC. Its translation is CASSSSSGGLNEQFF.

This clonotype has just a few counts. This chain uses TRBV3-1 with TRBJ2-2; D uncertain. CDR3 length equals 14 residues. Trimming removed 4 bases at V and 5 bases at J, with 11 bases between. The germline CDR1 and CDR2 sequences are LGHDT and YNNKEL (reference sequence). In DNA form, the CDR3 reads TGTGCCAGCAGCCCCGTTCGGGTGACCGGGGAGCTGTTTTTT. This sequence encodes CASSPVRVTGELFF.

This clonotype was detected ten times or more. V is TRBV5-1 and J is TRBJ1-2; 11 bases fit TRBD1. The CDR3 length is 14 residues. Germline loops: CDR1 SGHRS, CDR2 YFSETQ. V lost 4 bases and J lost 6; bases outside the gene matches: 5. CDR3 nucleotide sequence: TGCGCCAGCAGCCAGGACAGGGGGCAGGATGGCTACACCTTC. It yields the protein CASSQDRGQDGYTF. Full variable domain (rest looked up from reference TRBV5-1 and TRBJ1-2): KAGVTQTPRYLIKTRGQQVTLSCSPISGHRSVSWYQQTPGQGLQFLFEYFSETQRNKGNFPGRFSGRQFSNSRSEMNVSTLELGDSALYLCASSQDRGQDGYTFGSGTRLTVV.

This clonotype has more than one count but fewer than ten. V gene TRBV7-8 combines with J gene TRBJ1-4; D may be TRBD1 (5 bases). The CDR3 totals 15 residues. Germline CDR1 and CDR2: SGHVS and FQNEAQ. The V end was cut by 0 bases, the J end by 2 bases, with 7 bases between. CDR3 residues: CASSLAWGTNEKLFF. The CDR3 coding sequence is TGTGCCAGCAGCTTAGCGTGGGGGACTAATGAAAAACTGTTTTTT.

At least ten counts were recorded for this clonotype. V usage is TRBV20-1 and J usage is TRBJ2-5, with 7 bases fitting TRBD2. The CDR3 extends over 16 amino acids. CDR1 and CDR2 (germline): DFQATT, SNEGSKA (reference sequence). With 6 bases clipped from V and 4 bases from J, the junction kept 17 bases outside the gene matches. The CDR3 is CSAPKGGLVHPETQYF. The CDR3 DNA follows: TGCAGTGCCCCTAAAGGCGGACTAGTCCACCCAGAGACCCAGTACTTC.

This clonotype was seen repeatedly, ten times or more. This chain's CDR3 is CSVRGYEQYF. In DNA, the CDR3 is TGCAGTGTTAGGGGCTACGAGCAGTACTTC. The rearrangement joins TRBV20-1 to TRBJ2-7; D might be TRBD1 (5 bases). V was pared by 7 bases and J by 3 bases, with 7 bases between. Germline-derived CDR1 and CDR2 are DFQATT and SNEGSKA (reference sequence). The CDR3 runs 10 residues.

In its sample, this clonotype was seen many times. This CDR3 is CASSQDPVVPGVQETQYF. In DNA, the CDR3 is TGTGCCAGCAGCCAAGACCCAGTGGTACCTGGAGTTCAAGAGACCCAGTACTTC. The V gene is TRBV3-1, the J gene TRBJ2-5, with D unresolved. Looked up from germline, CDR1 is LGHDT and CDR2 is YNNKEL (reference sequence). The V gene lost 0 bases and the J gene lost 2 bases, with 19 bases spanning the gap. There are 18 residues in the CDR3.

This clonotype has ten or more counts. The CDR3 loop is CASSDAGRAGTYEQYF. The CDR3 region has the DNA TGTGCCAGCAGTGACGCAGGACGAGCGGGGACCTACGAGCAGTACTTC. This chain connects TRBV25-1 to TRBJ2-7; 7 nucleotides agree with TRBD2. Germline assignment: CDR1 MGHDK and CDR2 SYGVNS. V trimming: 3 bases; J trimming: 2 bases; junction bases outside the gene matches: 10. The CDR3 contains 16 residues.